This T cell receptor beta chain was captured in a study of shared clonotypes between healthy human individuals. The CDR3 loop spans 16 amino acids. The V and J ends lost 6 bases and 0 bases, in that order; junction bases with no gene match: 10. Germline CDR1 and CDR2: MDHEN and SYDVKM. As for this clone: The antigen is undetermined.

The table came from immunoSEQ multiplex PCR; TCRdb's copy has only in-frame clones and leaves some out. The sample carries some 2.3 million clones, approximately 93% recorded once. Study conclusions and caveats: The study found lower generation probabilities in non-shared clonotypes than in those shared by all four donors.

The source is a man between 18 and 35 years old in good health. Some clones in this sample may be carry-over from other donors' samples. Source material: naive CD4+ T cells from PBMCs. Subset in this sample: CD45RA+ positively selected. This chain joins TRBV28 and TRBJ2-7; TRBD1 matches at 8 bases. This CDR3 is CASRPWGTGSSYEQYF. The CDR3 DNA is TGTGCCAGCAGGCCCTGGGGGACAGGCAGCTCCTACGAGCAGTACTTC.